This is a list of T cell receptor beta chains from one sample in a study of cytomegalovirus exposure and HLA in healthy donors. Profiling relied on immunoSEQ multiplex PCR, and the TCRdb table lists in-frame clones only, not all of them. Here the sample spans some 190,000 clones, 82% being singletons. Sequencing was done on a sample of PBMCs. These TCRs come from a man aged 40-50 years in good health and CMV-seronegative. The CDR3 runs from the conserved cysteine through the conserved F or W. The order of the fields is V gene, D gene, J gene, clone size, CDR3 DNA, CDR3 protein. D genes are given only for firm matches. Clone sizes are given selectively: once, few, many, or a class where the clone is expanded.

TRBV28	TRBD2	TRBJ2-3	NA	TGTGCCAGCAGTCGTGGGGGGGGAGGGCCAGATACGCAGTATTTT	CASSRGGGGPDTQYF
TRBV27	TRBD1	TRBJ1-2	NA	TGTGCCAGCAGCAGGGACAGAGTAGGTGGCTACACCTTC	CASSRDRVGGYTF
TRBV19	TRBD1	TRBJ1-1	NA	TGTGCCAGTAGTACTGGGACAGCGAACACTGAAGCTTTCTTT	CASSTGTANTEAFF
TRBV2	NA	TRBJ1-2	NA	TGTGCCAGCATTCCCCATATAGGCGGAGCCTATGGCTACACCTTC	CASIPHIGGAYGYTF
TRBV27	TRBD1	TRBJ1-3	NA	TGTGCCAGCAGTGGAGACAGGGCTCACACCATATATTTT	CASSGDRAHTIYF
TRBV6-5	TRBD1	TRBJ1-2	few	TGTGCCAGCAGGGGGGGGGACAGGGTCAATGGCTACACCTTC	CASRGGDRVNGYTF
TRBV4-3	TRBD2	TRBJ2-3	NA	TGCGCCAGCAGCCAAGGGCCATTTGTAGCGGGAGGGCCGGGAATAGATACGCAGTATTTT	CASSQGPFVAGGPGIDTQYF
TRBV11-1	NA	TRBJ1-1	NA	TGTGCCAGCAGCTTCATGAACACTGAAGCTTTCTTT	CASSFMNTEAFF
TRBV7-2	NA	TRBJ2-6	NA	TGTGCCAGCGGGATCACAGGTGTGGCCAACGTCCTGACTTTC	CASGITGVANVLTF
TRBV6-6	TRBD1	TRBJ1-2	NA	TGTGCCAGCAGTATAGCAGACAGGGCCCTTTCTGAGGGCTACACCTTC	CASSIADRALSEGYTF
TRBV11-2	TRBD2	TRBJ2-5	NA	TGTGCCAGCAGCTTGCGGGGGGCGATTCAAGAGACCCAGTACTTC	CASSLRGAIQETQYF
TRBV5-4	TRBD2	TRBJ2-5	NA	TGTGCCAGCAATGAGCGGGGGCCGCAAGAGACCCAGTACTTC	CASNERGPQETQYF
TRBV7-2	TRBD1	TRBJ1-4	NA	TGTGCCAGCACTCGGGACAGGGACGAAAAACTGTTTTTT	CASTRDRDEKLFF
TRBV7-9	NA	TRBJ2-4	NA	TGTGCCAGCAGCTTAAATCAGGGTGTAGCCAAAAACATTCAGTACTTC	CASSLNQGVAKNIQYF
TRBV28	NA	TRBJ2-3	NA	TGTGCCGTAGGGGGGGGGCAGGGCCCAGATACGCAGTATTTT	CAVGGGQGPDTQYF
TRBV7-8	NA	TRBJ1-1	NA	TGTGCCAGCAGCTTAGCGATCGACAGGGAAGCTTTCTTT	CASSLAIDREAFF
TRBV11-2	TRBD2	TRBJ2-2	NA	TGTGCCAGCAGCCCACTAGCGGGGGGCGCCGGGGAGCTGTTTTTT	CASSPLAGGAGELFF
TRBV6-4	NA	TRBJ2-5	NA	TGTGCCAAAACGGGTTGCGAGACCCAGTACTTC	CAKTGCETQYF